Reported below is one T cell receptor beta chain. This clonotype was seen a few times. No antigen is known for it. Nothing much larger sits one base from this clone, and base qualities are not available. These data belong to a study of blood T cells in healthy people across ages (dated by TCRdb to about 2015). About the investigation overall: In model experiments, roughly one uniquely barcoded TCR beta cDNA molecule per two T cells was captured by template switching. The study measured age-related changes in TCR beta repertoire diversity using deep sequencing normalized with unique cDNA molecular identifiers. For two donors (one aged 18 to 29 and one aged 80 or older), the study analyzed two additional independent replicas of 1 million unique cDNA reads from the same blood draw. Four age groups were formed from the donors: young (average about 17 years), middle-aged (approximately 39), aged (over 55) and long-lived (approximately 80). To avoid experimental bias, donors of different ages were spread randomly across the sequencing lanes. The full study reports these points: Estimates of total diversity based on one million sequenced T cells were considered lower bounds and underestimates. Compared with the aged group, the long-lived group had more naive CD4+ T cells, fewer expanded clones and increased TCR diversity, a pattern suggesting age selection. Observed TCR beta diversity per million T cells fell roughly linearly with age, and a significant reduction was already apparent by age roughly 40. Because donor CMV infection status was unknown, age-related changes in expanded clonotypes were potentially confounded. There was a strong correlation between observed TCR beta diversity and the percentage of naive T cells measured by flow cytometry. Since profiling was done on bulk unsorted PBMCs, naive and antigen-experienced compartments could not be conclusively compared.

Libraries were made using 5' RACE. A second roughly 7 to 11 cycle PCR used a sample-barcoded 5' primer and a J-beta primer mix. A unique molecular identifier was introduced onto each TCR beta cDNA molecule by a template-switch 5' adaptor carrying 12 random nucleotides. Each sample yielded at least 2.5 million CDR3-containing paired-end reads. First-strand cDNA synthesis was performed from all RNA using the Mint cDNA synthesis kit, with priming by a TRBC-specific oligonucleotide. All cDNA was treated with uracil-DNA glycosylase and then went through a first 18-cycle PCR with the universal primers M1SS and BC2_uni_R. Processing in the source paper ran as follows. For normalization, 1 million high-quality reads were randomly selected from each sample, with every read carrying a distinct molecular identifier. Reads with shared molecular identifiers were discarded instead of being binned into consensus sequences. MiTCR, with a Q25 quality threshold and the strictest error-elimination algorithm, was used for CDR3 identification, clonotype clustering and error correction. A nonparametric unseen species model with Euler transformation was used to estimate lower-bound total TCR beta diversity. The public reads were reanalyzed by TCRdb: fastp trimming at Q25, MiXCR alignment, in-frame beta chains only. A single entry per CDR3 protein holds the most common genes and DNA from its merged rows. TCRdb assigned the V and J calls; the authors' analysis was not used. The sample has some 1.8 million distinct CDR3 sequences on record, roughly two fifths of them singletons. More than 20% of the sample rests with the top ten.

Systemically healthy Caucasian individuals from Russia, 39 in total and aged about 6 to 100 years, were included as donors. Approximately 11 milliliters of peripheral blood were drawn from each donor into EDTA-treated Vacutainer tubes. PBMCs were isolated by Ficoll-Paque density-gradient centrifugation, with at least 6 million obtained per sample. Total RNA was extracted from PBMCs with Trizol reagent, with at least 5.5 micrograms obtained per sample. The percentages of naive CD45RAhigh/CD27high T cells were determined by flow cytometry on a PBMC aliquot from every donor. The cysteine opens and the phenylalanine closes a CDR3 of 15 amino acids. Only the CDR3 DNA is retained, 45 bases long and in frame from the first base. CDR1 SGHAT and CDR2 FQNNGV were looked up in the germline V gene.

The TCR originated in a human donor in good health. The sequencing input was blood. The sequence is built from TRBV11-2 and TRBJ2-5, with 9 junctional bases fitting TRBD2. The DNA end favors TRBJ2-7, so the J call may be wrong. The CDR3 reads CASSLNLVLAGEQYF. The DNA sequence reads TGTGCCAGCAGCTTAAATCTGGTACTAGCGGGCGAGCAGTACTTC.